What follows are 15 T cell receptor beta chains derived from one specimen sequenced in a study of early T cells in non-severe SARS-CoV-2 infection. A single record per CDR3 protein comes from TCRdb applying MiXCR to the 5' RACE reads. The data hold some 77,000 distinct CDR3 sequences, with about 17% observed a single time. Sequenced material: whole blood. The receptor set was obtained from an adult who was a healthcare worker with PCR-confirmed SARS-CoV-2 infection or an uninfected control (not recorded which).

This clonotype has more than one count but fewer than ten. This chain connects TRBV30 to TRBJ1-2; D possibly corresponds to TRBD1 (6 bases). Per the germline V gene, CDR1 is GTSNPN and CDR2 is SVGIG (reference sequence). The CDR3 loop spans 17 amino acids. Trimming shortened V by 3 bases and J by 4 bases, and 24 bases separated the two germline ends. The CDR3 reads CAWRRPGGGPGPYGYTF. CDR3 in DNA: TGTGCCTGGAGAAGGCCCGGTGGGGGCCCTGGCCCCTATGGCTACACCTTC.

V usage is TRBV20-1 and J usage is TRBJ2-5; 7 nucleotides match TRBD1. CDR3 length: 15 residues. Germline V gene data show CDR1 as DFQATT and CDR2 as SNEGSKA (reference sequence). V lost 1 base and J lost 6; bases outside the gene matches: 11. The CDR3 region is CSARGSPDRAKTQYF. The CDR3, as DNA: TGCAGTGCTAGAGGCTCACCCGACAGGGCAAAGACCCAGTACTTC.

This clonotype was observed a handful of times. CDR3 sequence (DNA): TGTGCCAGCAGCTCGGGACAGACCCCTTACAATGAGCAGTTCTTC. Translation: CASSSGQTPYNEQFF. V and J are TRBV11-3 and TRBJ2-1; the match to TRBD1 covers 7 bases. J was trimmed by 4 bases and V by 4 bases; bases with no gene match: 7. This CDR3 spans 15 amino acids. CDR1 and CDR2 (germline): SGHNT, YENEEA.

The chain recombines TRBV11-3 with TRBJ1-1; D uncertain. Trimming cost V 0 bases and J 1 base, with 12 bases left between them. The CDR3 is made up of 16 amino acids. Germline CDR1 and CDR2: SGHNT and YENEEA. The CDR3 reads CASSLEGRVSNTEAFF. CDR3 in DNA: TGTGCCAGCAGCTTAGAAGGACGGGTTTCGAACACTGAAGCTTTCTTT.

This clonotype has more than one count but fewer than ten. The rearrangement joins TRBV11-2 to TRBJ2-5; perhaps TRBD1 as D (6 bases). The germline V and J ends were trimmed by 5 bases and 2 bases, with 12 bases remaining between them. Germline V gene lookup returns CDR1 SGHAT and CDR2 FQNNGV. CDR3 length: 14 amino acids. This CDR3 is CASSARQAQETQYF. The CDR3 coding sequence is TGTGCCAGCAGCGCCCGACAGGCTCAAGAGACCCAGTACTTC. Full variable domain (missing parts from reference TRBV11-2 and TRBJ2-5): EAGVAQSPRYKIIEKRQSVAFWCNPISGHATLYWYQQILGQGPKLLIQFQNNGVVDDSQLPKDRFSAERLKGVDSTLKIQPAKLEDSAVYLCASSARQAQETQYFGPGTRLLVL.

In this sample, this clonotype turned up a few times. The gene calls are TRBV19 and TRBJ2-1, with D maybe TRBD1 (5 bases). The CDR3 covers 14 residues. Germline V gene sequence: CDR1 LNHDA, CDR2 SQIVND (reference sequence). The V gene lost 7 bases and the J gene lost 0 bases, with 10 bases spanning the gap. The CDR3 region is CASTKGLSYNEQFF. The DNA of the CDR3 is TGTGCCAGTACAAAGGGGCTCTCCTACAATGAGCAGTTCTTC.

J is TRBJ1-5 and V is TRBV30, with D unresolved. With 0 bases removed from V and 1 base from J, the gap between germline ends came to 7 bases. This CDR3 has 14 amino acids. The germline V gene has CDR1 GTSNPN and CDR2 SVGIG (reference sequence). The CDR3 region is CAWSVIESNQPQHF. CDR3 bases: TGTGCCTGGAGTGTAATCGAAAGCAATCAGCCCCAGCATTTT.

The sample holds a few counts of this clonotype. The CDR3 loop is CASAFRGLAGGPYEQYF. In nucleotides, the CDR3 is TGTGCCAGCGCTTTCCGGGGACTAGCGGGAGGCCCCTACGAGCAGTACTTC. The chain couples TRBV6-1 to TRBJ2-7, with TRBD2 matching over 15 bases. Trimming took 8 bases from V and 2 from J; bases not matched to a gene: 10. The CDR3 loop spans 17 amino acids. Germline V gives CDR1 MNHNS, CDR2 SASEGT.

This clonotype was observed a handful of times. The rearrangement links TRBV4-1 to TRBJ2-6; TRBD1 matches at 9 bases. V gave up 2 bases and J gave up 4 bases; unmatched junction bases: 3. In germline, CDR1 is MGHRA, CDR2 YSYEKL. The CDR3 has 16 residues. As DNA, the CDR3 is TGCGCCAGCAGCCAAAACAGGGGGCCCGGGGCCAACGTCCTGACTTTC. Translated: CASSQNRGPGANVLTF.

The J gene is TRBJ2-1, the V gene TRBV7-3; D is uncertain. V dropped 1 base and J dropped 5 bases, with 12 bases sitting between them. The CDR3 runs to 15 residues. Germline V CDR1 and CDR2: SGHTA, FQGTGA. In DNA, the CDR3 is TGTGCCAGCAGCTTAATGACGAACAGACACAATGAGCAGTTCTTC. This sequence encodes CASSLMTNRHNEQFF.

The rearrangement links TRBV5-1 to TRBJ1-1, with D unclear. The length of the CDR3 is 17 residues. Trimming left V 0 bases short and J 0 bases short, with 15 bases between. Germline V CDR1 and CDR2: SGHRS, YFSETQ. The CDR3 sequence is CASSLGGSSVMNTEAFF. The CDR3 region has the DNA TGCGCCAGCAGCTTGGGTGGCTCAAGTGTCATGAACACTGAAGCTTTCTTT.

This clonotype has only a few counts. The chain recombines TRBV4-1 with TRBJ2-7; maybe TRBD1 (5 bases). The V gene's germline CDR1 is MGHRA and CDR2 YSYEKL. The CDR3 spans 15 residues. V was pared by 1 base and J by 2 bases, with 12 bases between. CDR3 sequence: CASSQVAQGTYEQYF. The CDR3 DNA reads as TGCGCCAGCAGCCAAGTCGCGCAGGGAACCTACGAGCAGTACTTC.

In this sample, this clonotype turned up a few times. The V and J genes are TRBV21-1 and TRBJ1-2. TRBV21-1 is labeled a pseudogene. This CDR3 region has 15 residues. DNA of the CDR3: TGTGCCAGCAGCAAGGGGCAGGGCCGATCCTATGGCTACACCTTC. It yields the protein CASSKGQGRSYGYTF.

This clonotype was recorded a few times. The J gene is TRBJ2-1, the V gene TRBV14, with TRBD2 identical over 10 bases. This CDR3 comprises 18 residues. Germline CDR1 and CDR2: SGHDN and FVKESK. J gave up 3 bases and V 4 bases, and 12 bases lay outside the gene matches. Here the CDR3 DNA reads TGTGCCAGCAGCCTGCATAGCGGGGGGCTGCTTATCTACAATGAGCAGTTCTTC. This translates into CASSLHSGGLLIYNEQFF. Together with reference TRBV14 and TRBJ2-1, the CDR3 gives the full variable domain: EAGVTQFPSHSVIEKGQTVTLRCDPISGHDNLYWYRRVMGKEIKFLLHFVKESKQDESGMPNNRFLAERTGGTYSTLKVQPAELEDSGVYFCASSLHSGGLLIYNEQFFGPGTRLTVL.

The chain is built from TRBV6-6 and TRBJ2-7; D is undetermined. The CDR3 sequence is 15 residues long. Deletions cut 2 bases from V and 0 bases from J, with 11 bases between. The germline V gene has CDR1 MNHNY and CDR2 SVGAGI (reference sequence). The CDR3 region has the DNA TGTGCCAGCAGTTACATGGGCGCTACCTCCTACGAGCAGTACTTC. This gives the protein CASSYMGATSYEQYF.